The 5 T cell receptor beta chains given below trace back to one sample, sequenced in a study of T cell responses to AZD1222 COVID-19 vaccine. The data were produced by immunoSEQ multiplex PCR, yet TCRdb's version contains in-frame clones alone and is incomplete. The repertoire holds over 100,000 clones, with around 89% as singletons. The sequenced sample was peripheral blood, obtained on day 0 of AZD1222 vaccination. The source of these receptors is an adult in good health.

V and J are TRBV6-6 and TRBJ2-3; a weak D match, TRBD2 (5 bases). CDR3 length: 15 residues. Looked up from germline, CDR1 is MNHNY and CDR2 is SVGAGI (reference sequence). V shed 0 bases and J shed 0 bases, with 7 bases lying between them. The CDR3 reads CASSYSGVSTDTQYF. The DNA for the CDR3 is TGTGCCAGCAGTTACTCCGGGGTTAGCACAGATACGCAGTATTTT.

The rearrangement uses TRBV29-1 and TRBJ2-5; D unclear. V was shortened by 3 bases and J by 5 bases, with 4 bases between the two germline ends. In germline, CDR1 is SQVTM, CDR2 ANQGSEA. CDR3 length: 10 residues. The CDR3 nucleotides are TGCAGCGTTGATTTCGAGACCCAGTACTTC. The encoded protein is CSVDFETQYF.

The CDR3 is CASRGWGLNEQYF. DNA of the CDR3: TGCGCCAGCCGGGGGTGGGGTTTGAACGAGCAGTACTTC. This chain connects TRBV23-1 to TRBJ2-7; TRBD2 might be the D (6 bases). TRBV23-1 is designated an ORF whose function remains uncertain. The CDR3 runs 13 residues. Trimming stripped 8 bases from V and 5 bases from J, with 16 bases between.

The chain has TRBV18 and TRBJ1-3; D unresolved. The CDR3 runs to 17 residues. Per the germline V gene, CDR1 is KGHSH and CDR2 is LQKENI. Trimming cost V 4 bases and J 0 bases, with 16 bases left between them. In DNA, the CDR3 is TGTGCCAGCTCACTAACCTTGGCCGCCCGCTCTGGAAACACCATATATTTT. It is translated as CASSLTLAARSGNTIYF.

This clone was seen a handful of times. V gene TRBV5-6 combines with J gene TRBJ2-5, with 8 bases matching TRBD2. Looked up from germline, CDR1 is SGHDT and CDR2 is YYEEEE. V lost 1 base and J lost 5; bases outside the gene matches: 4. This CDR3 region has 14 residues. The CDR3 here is CASSLRGGEETQYF. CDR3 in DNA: TGTGCCAGCAGCTTGCGGGGGGGAGAGGAGACCCAGTACTTC.